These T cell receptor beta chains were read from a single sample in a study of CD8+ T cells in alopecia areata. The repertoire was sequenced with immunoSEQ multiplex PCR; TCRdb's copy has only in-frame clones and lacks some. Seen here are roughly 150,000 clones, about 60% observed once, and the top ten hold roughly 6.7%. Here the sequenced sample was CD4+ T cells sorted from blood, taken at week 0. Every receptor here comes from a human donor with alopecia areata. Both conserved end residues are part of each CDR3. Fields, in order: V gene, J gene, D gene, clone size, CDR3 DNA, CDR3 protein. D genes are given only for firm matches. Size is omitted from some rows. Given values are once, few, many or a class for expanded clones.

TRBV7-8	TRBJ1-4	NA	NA	TGTGCCAGCAGCCCATCAGCGGGACACCTTAATGAAAAACTGTTTTTT	CASSPSAGHLNEKLFF
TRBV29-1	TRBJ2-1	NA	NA	TGCAGCGTCGCTGGCGGAGGGCCTCGAAATGAGCAGTTCTTC	CSVAGGGPRNEQFF
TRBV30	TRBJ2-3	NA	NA	TGTGCCTGGAGTGGTGCAGATACGCAGTATTTT	CAWSGADTQYF
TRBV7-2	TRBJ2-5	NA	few	TGTGCCAGCAGTCGCGGGACCCAAGAGACCCAGTACTTC	CASSRGTQETQYF
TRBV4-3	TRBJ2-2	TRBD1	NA	TGCGCCAGCAGCCAAGACACCGGGACAGCGAACACCGGGGAGCTGTTTTTT	CASSQDTGTANTGELFF
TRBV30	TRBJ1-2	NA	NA	TGTGCCTGGAGCGAGGCGGGGACCGAGGGCTACACCTTC	CAWSEAGTEGYTF
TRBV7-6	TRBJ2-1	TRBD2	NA	TGTGCCAGCAGCCGTAGCGGGGGAGGTGAGCAGTTCTTC	CASSRSGGGEQFF
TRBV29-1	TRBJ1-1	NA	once	TGCAGCGTTGAAGGGGGTGACACTGAAGCTTTCTTT	CSVEGGDTEAFF
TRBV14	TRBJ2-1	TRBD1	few	TGTGCCAGCAGCCAATCGCCCGGGACAGGGGCGTACAATGAGCAGTTCTTC	CASSQSPGTGAYNEQFF
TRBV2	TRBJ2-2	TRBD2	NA	TGTGCCAGCAAACTAAGGACTAGCGGCATCAGTGGGGAGCTGTTTTTT	CASKLRTSGISGELFF
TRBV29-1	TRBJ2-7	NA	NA	TGCAGCGTGAGGACAGACGTCTACGAGCAGTACTTC	CSVRTDVYEQYF
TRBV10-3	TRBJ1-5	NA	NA	TGTGCCATCAGTGACAGGGTAAGCAATCAGCCCCAGCATTTT	CAISDRVSNQPQHF
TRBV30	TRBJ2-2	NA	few	TGTGCCTGGAGTAAGGACCTGAACACCGGGGAGCTGTTTTTT	CAWSKDLNTGELFF
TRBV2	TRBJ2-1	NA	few	TGTGCCAGCAGGACCTACAATGAGCAGTTCTTC	CASRTYNEQFF
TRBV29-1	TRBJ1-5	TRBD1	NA	TGCAGCGTTTCGGAAGGGACAGAAAATCAGCCCCAGCATTTT	CSVSEGTENQPQHF
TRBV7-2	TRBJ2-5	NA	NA	TGTGCCAGCAGCTTAGTGTTGTTTACACAAGAGACCCAGTACTTC	CASSLVLFTQETQYF
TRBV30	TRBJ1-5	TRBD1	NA	TGTGCCTGGAAGGGGACAGGGGTGAGTCAGCCCCAGCATTTT	CAWKGTGVSQPQHF
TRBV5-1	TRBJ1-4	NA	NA	TGCGCCAGCAGCTTGCGTAGGGATGGTGAAAAACTGTTTTTT	CASSLRRDGEKLFF
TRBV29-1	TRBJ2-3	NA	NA	TGCAGCGCGGGGAAGACTAGCACAGATACGCAGTATTTT	CSAGKTSTDTQYF
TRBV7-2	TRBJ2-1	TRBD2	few	TGTGCCAGCAGCTTAGCCGGGACTAGCATCAATGAGCAGTTCTTC	CASSLAGTSINEQFF
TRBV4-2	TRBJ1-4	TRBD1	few	TGTGCCAGCAGCCAAGATCGTGGGCAGGGGGCGGAAAAACTGTTTTTT	CASSQDRGQGAEKLFF
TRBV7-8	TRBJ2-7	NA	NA	TGTGCCAGCAGCTCGAGGAGGCACAACCCCTACGAGCAGTACTTC	CASSSRRHNPYEQYF
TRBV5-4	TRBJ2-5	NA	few	TGTGCCAGCAGCTCAAGGGAGACCCAGTACTTC	CASSSRETQYF
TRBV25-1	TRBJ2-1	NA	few	TGTGCCAGCAGTGCCCAGGAGTCCTACAATGAGCAGTTCTTC	CASSAQESYNEQFF
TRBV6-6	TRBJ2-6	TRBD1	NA	TGTGCCAGCAGTTACCCACAGGGGTCCGGGGCCAACGTCCTGACTTTC	CASSYPQGSGANVLTF
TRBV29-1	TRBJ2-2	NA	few	TGCAGCGTTCGATTGCCGGGACATAACACCGGGGAGCTGTTTTTT	CSVRLPGHNTGELFF
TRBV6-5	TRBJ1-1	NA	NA	TGTGCCAGCAGTAAGGTCGACACTGAAGCTTTCTTT	CASSKVDTEAFF
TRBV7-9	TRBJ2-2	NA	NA	TGTGCCAGCAGCTTGGCCAAGGGGGACACCGGGGAGCTGTTTTTT	CASSLAKGDTGELFF
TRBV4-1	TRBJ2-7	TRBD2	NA	TGCGCCAGCAGCCTCCGGACTAGCGGGGGCCCCACATCCTACGAGCAGTACTTC	CASSLRTSGGPTSYEQYF
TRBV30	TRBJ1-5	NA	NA	TGTGCCTGGAGTGTACAAGATAATCAGCCCCAGCATTTT	CAWSVQDNQPQHF
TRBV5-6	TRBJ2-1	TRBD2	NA	TGTGCCAGCAGCCAGACTAGCGGGGGTGTTGAGCAGTTCTTC	CASSQTSGGVEQFF
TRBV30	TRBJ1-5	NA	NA	TGTGCCTGGAGTGGTCCCACGGTTCAGCCCCAGCATTTT	CAWSGPTVQPQHF
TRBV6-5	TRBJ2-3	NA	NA	TGTGCCAGCAGCTCGACTAGATTCAGCACAGATACGCAGTATTTT	CASSSTRFSTDTQYF
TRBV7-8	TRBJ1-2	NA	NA	TGTGCCAGCAGCTTATCCTCCGGGGCCTATGGCTACACCTTC	CASSLSSGAYGYTF
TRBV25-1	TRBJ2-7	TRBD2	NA	TGTGCCAGCAGTCCCTACGCGGGGGGTTCCTACGAGCAGTACTTC	CASSPYAGGSYEQYF
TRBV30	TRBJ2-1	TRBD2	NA	TGTGCCTGGAGCCCGGGACTAACTTACAATGAGCAGTTCTTC	CAWSPGLTYNEQFF
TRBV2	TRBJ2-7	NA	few	TGTGCCAGCGGGGTGTTATCCTACGAGCAGTACTTC	CASGVLSYEQYF
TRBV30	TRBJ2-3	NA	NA	TGTGCCTGGAGTGTAAACCCTGGTGCGCAGTATTTT	CAWSVNPGAQYF
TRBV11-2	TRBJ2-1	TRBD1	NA	TGTGCCAGCAGCCGACAGGGCCTAGCCAAATACAATGAGCAGTTCTTC	CASSRQGLAKYNEQFF
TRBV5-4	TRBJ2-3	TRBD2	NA	TGTGCCAGCAGCCGTAGCGGGGGACATCGGACAGATACGCAGTATTTT	CASSRSGGHRTDTQYF